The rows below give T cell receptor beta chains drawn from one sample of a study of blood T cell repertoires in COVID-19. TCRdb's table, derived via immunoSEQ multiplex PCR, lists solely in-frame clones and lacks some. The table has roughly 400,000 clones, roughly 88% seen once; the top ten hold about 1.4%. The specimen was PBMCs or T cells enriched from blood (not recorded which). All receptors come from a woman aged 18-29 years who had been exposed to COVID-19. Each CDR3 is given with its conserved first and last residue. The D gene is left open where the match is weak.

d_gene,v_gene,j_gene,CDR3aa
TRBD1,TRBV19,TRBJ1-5,CASSRGQVLNQPQHF
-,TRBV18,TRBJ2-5,CASCTQGIETQYF
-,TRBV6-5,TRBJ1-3,CASGAWQGNTIYF
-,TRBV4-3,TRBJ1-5,CASSQDRFGGSQPQHF
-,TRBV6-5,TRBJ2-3,CASRGGDSSTDTQYF
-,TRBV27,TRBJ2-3,CASRLGQGTNTQYF
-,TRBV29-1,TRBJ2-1,CSVLRSYNEQFF
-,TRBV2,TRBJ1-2,CASREVGLDGYTF
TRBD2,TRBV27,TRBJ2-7,CASTRLAGGYEQYF
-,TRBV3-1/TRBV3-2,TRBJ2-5,CASSQGGSAGTQYF
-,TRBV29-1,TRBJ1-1,CSALGDTEAFF
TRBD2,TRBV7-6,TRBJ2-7,CASSPGLADEQYF
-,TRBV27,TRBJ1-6,CASSPIDSPLHF
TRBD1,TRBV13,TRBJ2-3,CASSLTTGGGPDTQYF
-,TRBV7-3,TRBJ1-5,CASSLLVSTQGKGNQPQHF
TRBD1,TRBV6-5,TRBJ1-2,CASTDRAGTVGYTF
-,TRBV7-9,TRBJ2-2,CASSPSSASLFGELFF
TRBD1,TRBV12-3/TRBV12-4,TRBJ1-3,CASSTGDGNTIYF
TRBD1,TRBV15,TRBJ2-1,CATSPTGETRHEQFF
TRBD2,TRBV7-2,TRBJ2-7,CASSLEASGSREQYF
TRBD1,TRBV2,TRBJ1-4,CASSADRITEKLFF
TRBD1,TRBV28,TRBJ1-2,CASSPPQGAAGYTF
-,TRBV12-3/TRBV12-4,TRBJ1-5,CASSLSDNQPQHF
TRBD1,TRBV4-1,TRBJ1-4,CASSQDIGQGVEKLFF
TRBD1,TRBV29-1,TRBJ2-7,CSVVRGQGDYEQYF
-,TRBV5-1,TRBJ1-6,CASSTSSSYNSPLHF
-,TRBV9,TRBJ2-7,CASSVDLASETYEQYF
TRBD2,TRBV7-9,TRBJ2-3,CASSQRGDTDTQYF
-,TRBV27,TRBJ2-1,CASSLPNRLRNEQFF
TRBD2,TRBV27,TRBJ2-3,CASALGGRAIPDTQYF
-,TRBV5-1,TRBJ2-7,CASSAESGSTYEQYF
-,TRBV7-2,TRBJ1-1,CASSLGGFNTEAFF
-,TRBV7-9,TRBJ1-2,CASSLAHLRGGYTF
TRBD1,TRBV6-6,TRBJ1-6,CASSSGQGGLSPLHF
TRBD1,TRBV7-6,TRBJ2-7,CASSLEPGQAHYEQYF
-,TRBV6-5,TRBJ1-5,CASNSGVGNQPQHF
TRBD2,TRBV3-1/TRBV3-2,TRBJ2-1,CASAAGTSGSHEQFF
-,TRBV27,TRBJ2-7,CASSSPRAGGTYEQYF
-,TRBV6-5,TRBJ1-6,CASGEGGRAPLHF
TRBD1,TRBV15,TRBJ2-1,CATSRDYAGTGRNEQFF
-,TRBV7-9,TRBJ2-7,CASSLGVTLDEQYF
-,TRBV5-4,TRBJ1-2,CASSFSSDGTSGYTF